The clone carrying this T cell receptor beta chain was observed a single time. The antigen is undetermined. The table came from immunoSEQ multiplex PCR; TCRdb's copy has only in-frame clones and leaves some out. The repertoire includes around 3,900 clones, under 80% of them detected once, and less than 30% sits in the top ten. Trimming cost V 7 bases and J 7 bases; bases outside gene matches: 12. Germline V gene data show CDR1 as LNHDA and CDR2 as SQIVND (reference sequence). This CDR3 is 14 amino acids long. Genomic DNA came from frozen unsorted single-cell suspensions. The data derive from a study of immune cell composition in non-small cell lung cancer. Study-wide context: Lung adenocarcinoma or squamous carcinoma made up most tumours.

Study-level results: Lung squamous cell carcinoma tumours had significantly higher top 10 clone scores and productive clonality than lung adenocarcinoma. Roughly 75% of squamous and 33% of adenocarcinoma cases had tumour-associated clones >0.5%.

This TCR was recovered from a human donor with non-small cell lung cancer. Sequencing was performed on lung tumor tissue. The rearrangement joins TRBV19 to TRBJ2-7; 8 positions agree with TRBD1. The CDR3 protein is CASKVVRGPREQYF. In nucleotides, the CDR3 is TGTGCCAGTAAGGTAGTCAGGGGGCCCAGGGAGCAGTACTTC.